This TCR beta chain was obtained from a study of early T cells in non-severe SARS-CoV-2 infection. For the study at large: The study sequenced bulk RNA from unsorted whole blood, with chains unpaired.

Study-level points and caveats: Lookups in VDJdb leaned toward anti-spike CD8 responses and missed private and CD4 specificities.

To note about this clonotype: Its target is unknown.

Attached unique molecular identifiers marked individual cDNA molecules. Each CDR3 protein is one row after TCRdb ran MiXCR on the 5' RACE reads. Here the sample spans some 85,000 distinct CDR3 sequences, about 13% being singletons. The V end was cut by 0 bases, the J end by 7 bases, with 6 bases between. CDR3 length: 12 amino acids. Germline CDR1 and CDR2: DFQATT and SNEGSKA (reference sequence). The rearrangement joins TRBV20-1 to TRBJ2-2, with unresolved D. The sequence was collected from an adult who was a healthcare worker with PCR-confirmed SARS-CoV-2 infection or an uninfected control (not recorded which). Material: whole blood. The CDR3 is CSAREAGGELFF. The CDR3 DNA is TGCAGTGCTAGAGAGGCAGGCGGGGAGCTGTTTTTT.